These 9 T cell receptor beta chains originate from one sample sequenced in a study of cytomegalovirus exposure and HLA in healthy donors. Primers: 60 Vbeta forward and 13 Jbeta reverse. Some clones are missing from TCRdb's copy, which holds only in-frame ones; the method was immunoSEQ multiplex PCR. The sample holds about 120,000 clones; 65% are singletons and the top ten take less than 9.5%. Sample: PBMCs. These TCRs come from a woman aged 40 to 55 in good health and CMV-seropositive.

This chain connects TRBV2 to TRBJ2-2, with 8 bases lining up with TRBD2. V trimming: 2 bases; J trimming: 1 base; junction bases outside the gene matches: 9. The CDR3 totals 18 residues. Germline V gene data show CDR1 as SNHLY and CDR2 as FYNNEI. In DNA form, the CDR3 reads TGTGCCAGCAGTGAACCGCGGGGGGTCTTAGGGAACACCGGGGAGCTGTTTTTT. Encoded protein: CASSEPRGVLGNTGELFF.

This clone was recorded only once. CDR3 sequence (DNA): TGTGCCAGCAGGTTACAGGGGAATAATTCACCCCTCCACTTT. This codes for CASRLQGNNSPLHF. The chain couples TRBV7-3 to TRBJ1-6, with 7 bases identical to TRBD1. This CDR3 has 14 residues. Unmatched junction bases numbered 4, after V lost 6 bases and J lost 5 bases. The V gene's germline CDR1 is SGHTA and CDR2 FQGTGA. Together with reference TRBV7-3 and TRBJ1-6, the CDR3 gives the full variable domain: GAGVSQTPSNKVTEKGKYVELRCDPISGHTALYWYRQSLGQGPEFLIYFQGTGAADDSGLPNDRFFAVRPEGSVSTLKIQRTERGDSAVYLCASRLQGNNSPLHFGNGTRLTVT.

This clone was found once. The chain couples TRBV10-3 to TRBJ1-4; 9 nucleotides agree with TRBD1. CDR1 and CDR2 from the germline V gene are ENHRY and SYGVKD. V lost 5 bases and J lost 6; bases outside the gene matches: 4. This CDR3 is built from 14 residues. DNA for the CDR3: TGTGCCATCAGTAGGGACAGGGATGATGAAAAACTGTTTTTT. The encoded protein is CAISRDRDDEKLFF.

This clone was counted between two and nine times. This sequence joins TRBV7-9 and TRBJ1-5; a weak D match, TRBD1 (6 bases). Germline V gene sequence: CDR1 SEHNR, CDR2 FQNEAQ (reference sequence). V gave up 5 bases and J gave up 3 bases, with 11 bases separating them. The CDR3 totals 14 residues. The CDR3 loop is CASSMGHDNQPQHF. The DNA of the CDR3 is TGTGCCAGCAGCATGGGACACGACAATCAGCCCCAGCATTTT.

This chain links TRBV28 with TRBJ1-5, with 10 bases identical to TRBD1. The CDR3 contains 15 residues. The V segment lost 6 bases and the J segment 6 bases; nucleotides outside the gene matches: 8. Germline lookup yields CDR1 MDHEN and CDR2 SYDVKM. DNA of the CDR3: TGTGCCAGCAGCAAGAGGGACAGGGGAGTTCAGCCCCAGCATTTT. Translation gives CASSKRDRGVQPQHF.

The chain uses TRBV5-6 and TRBJ1-5, with 9 nucleotides matching TRBD1. The CDR3 extends over 17 amino acids. Germline V gene data show CDR1 as SGHDT and CDR2 as YYEEEE. Unmatched junction bases numbered 7, after V lost 3 bases and J lost 0 bases. The chain's CDR3 is CASSSGDRAYSNQPQHF. CDR3 sequence (DNA): TGTGCCAGCAGCTCTGGGGACAGGGCATATAGCAATCAGCCCCAGCATTTT.

This clone showed up just a few times. This chain connects TRBV7-6 to TRBJ1-1, with D hard to call. The germline CDR1 and CDR2 sequences are SGHVS and FNYEAQ. The V and J ends lost 5 bases and 3 bases respectively, with 10 bases between them. CDR3 length equals 13 residues. CDR3 nucleotides: TGTGCCAGCAGCCCAGATACGTACACTGAAGCTTTCTTT. This encodes CASSPDTYTEAFF.

This clone occurred once. V is TRBV7-8 and J is TRBJ2-5; TRBD1 matches at 8 bases. CDR3 length: 15 residues. The germline V gene has CDR1 SGHVS and CDR2 FQNEAQ. V lost 0 bases and J lost 3; bases outside the gene matches: 3. CDR3 sequence (DNA): TGTGCCAGCAGCTTAGCCCCGACAGGGGAAGAGACCCAGTACTTC. Translated: CASSLAPTGEETQYF. The whole variable domain, filled in from reference TRBV7-8 and TRBJ2-5, reads GAGVSQSPRYKVAKRGQDVALRCDPISGHVSLFWYQQALGQGPEFLTYFQNEAQLDKSGLPSDRFFAERPEGSVSTLKIQRTQQEDSAVYLCASSLAPTGEETQYFGPGTRLLVL.

The genes are TRBV7-3 and TRBJ2-5; the match to TRBD2 covers 7 bases. Germline-derived CDR1 and CDR2 are SGHTA and FQGTGA. The V segment lost 2 bases and the J segment 2 bases; nucleotides outside the gene matches: 5. The CDR3 spans 15 residues. The CDR3 DNA follows: TGTGCCAGCAGCTTACTTAGCGGGCCGCAAGAGACCCAGTACTTC. Protein product: CASSLLSGPQETQYF.